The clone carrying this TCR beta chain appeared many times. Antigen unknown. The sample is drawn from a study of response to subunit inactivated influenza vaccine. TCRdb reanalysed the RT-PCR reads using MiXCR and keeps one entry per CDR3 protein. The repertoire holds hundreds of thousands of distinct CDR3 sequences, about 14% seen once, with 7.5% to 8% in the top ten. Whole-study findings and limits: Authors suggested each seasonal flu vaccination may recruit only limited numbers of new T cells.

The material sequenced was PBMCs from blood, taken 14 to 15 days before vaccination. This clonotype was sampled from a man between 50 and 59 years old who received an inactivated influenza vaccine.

The CDR3 DNA reads TGTGCCAGCAGTATTAATTCACCCCTCCACTTT. Amino acid sequence: CASSINSPLHF. This rearrangement joins TRBV28 to TRBJ1-6; D gene ambiguous. The V end lost 5 bases, the J end lost 6 bases, and 2 bases lay between the germline ends. Germline CDR1 and CDR2: MDHEN and SYDVKM. The CDR3 covers 11 residues. Based on the CDR3 plus reference TRBV28 and TRBJ1-6, the full variable domain is DVKVTQSSRYLVKRTGEKVFLECVQDMDHENMFWYRQDPGLGLRLIYFSYDVKMKEKGDIPEGYSVSREKKERFSLILESASTNQTSMYLCASSINSPLHFGNGTRLTVT.